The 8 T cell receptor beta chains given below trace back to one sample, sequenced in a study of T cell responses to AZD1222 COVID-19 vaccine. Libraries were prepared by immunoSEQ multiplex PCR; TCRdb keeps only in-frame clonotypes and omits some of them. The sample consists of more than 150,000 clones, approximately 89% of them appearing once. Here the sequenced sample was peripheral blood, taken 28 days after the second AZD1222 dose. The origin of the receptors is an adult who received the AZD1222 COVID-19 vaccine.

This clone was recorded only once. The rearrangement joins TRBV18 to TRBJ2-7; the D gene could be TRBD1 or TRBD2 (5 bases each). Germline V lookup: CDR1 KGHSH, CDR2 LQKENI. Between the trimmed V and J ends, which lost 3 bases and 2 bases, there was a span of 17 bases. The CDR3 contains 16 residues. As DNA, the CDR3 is TGTGCCAGCTCACCGACTACAGGTAGGCAGGCCTACGAGCAGTACTTC. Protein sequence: CASSPTTGRQAYEQYF. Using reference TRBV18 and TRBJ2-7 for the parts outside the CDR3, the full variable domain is NAGVMQNPRHLVRRRGQEARLRCSPMKGHSHVYWYRQLPEEGLKFMVYLQKENIIDESGMPKERFSAEFPKEGPSILRIQQVVRGDSAAYFCASSPTTGRQAYEQYFGPGTRLTVT.

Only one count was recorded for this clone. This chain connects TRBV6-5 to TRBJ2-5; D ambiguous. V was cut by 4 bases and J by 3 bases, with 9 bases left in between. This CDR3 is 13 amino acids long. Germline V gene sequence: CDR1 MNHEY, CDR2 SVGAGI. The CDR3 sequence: CASSSHMKETQYF. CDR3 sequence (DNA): TGTGCCAGCAGTTCCCACATGAAAGAGACCCAGTACTTC.

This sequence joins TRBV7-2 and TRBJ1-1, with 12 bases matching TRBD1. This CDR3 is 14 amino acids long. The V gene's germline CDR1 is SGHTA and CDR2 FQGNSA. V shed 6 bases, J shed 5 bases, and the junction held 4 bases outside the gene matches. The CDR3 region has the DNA TGTGCCAGCAGGGGGGACAGGGGGCGAACTGAAGCTTTCTTT. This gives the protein CASRGDRGRTEAFF. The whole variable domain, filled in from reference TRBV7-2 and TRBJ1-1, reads GAGVSQSPSNKVTEKGKDVELRCDPISGHTALYWYRQSLGQGLEFLIYFQGNSAPDKSGLPSDRFSAERTGGSVSTLTIQRTQQEDSAVYLCASRGDRGRTEAFFGQGTRLTVV.

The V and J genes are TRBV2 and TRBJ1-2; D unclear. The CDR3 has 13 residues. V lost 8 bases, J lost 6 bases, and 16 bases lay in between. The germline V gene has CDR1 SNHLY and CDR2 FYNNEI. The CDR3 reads CASRRVRSNGYTF. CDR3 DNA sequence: TGTGCCAGCCGGCGGGTTAGAAGTAATGGCTACACCTTC.

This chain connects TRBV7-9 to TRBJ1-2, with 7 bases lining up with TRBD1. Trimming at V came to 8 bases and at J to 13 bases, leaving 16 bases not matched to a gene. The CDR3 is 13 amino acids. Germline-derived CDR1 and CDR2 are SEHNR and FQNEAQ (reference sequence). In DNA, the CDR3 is TGTGCCAGCTACTCCATATCCGACAGGGCTGGCACCTTC. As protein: CASYSISDRAGTF.

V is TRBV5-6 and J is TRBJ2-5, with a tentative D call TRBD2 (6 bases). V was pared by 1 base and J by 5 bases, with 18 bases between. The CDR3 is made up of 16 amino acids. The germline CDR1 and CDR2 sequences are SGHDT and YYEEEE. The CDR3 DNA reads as TGTGCCAGCAGCTTGTGGTTGTGGGGGAGCGGGGAGACCCAGTACTTC. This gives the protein CASSLWLWGSGETQYF.

CDR3 nucleotide sequence: TGTGCCACCAGTGATCACGCGGCTAACTATGGCTACACCTTC. It codes for CATSDHAANYGYTF. This chain uses TRBV24-1 with TRBJ1-2; D unclear. Germline V CDR1 and CDR2: KGHDR, SFDVKD. The CDR3 contains 14 residues. The ends were cut back, 3 bases at V and 0 bases at J, with 7 bases in the middle.

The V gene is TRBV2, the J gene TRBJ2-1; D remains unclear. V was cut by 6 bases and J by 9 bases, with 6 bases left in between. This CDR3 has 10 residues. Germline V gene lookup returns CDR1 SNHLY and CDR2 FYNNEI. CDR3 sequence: CASSSVEQFF. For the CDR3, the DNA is TGTGCCAGCAGCTCCGTTGAGCAGTTCTTC.